These T cell receptor beta chains were read from a single sample in a study of shared clonotypes between healthy human individuals. TCRdb's table, derived via immunoSEQ multiplex PCR, lists solely in-frame clones and lacks some. The sample gives nearly 750,000 clones, around 77% of which show up once; around 1.7% is in the top ten. Sequenced: memory CD4+ T cells sorted from blood. The receptors come from a woman aged 30 to 39 in good health. The CDR3 runs from the conserved cysteine through the conserved F or W. The D gene is left open where the match is weak. Only some rows state a clone size, as once, few, many or a class for expanded clones.

D gene	V gene	J gene	clone size	CDR3 protein	CDR3 DNA
NA	TRBV27	TRBJ2-3	NA	CASSPNGDTQYF	TGTGCCAGCAGTCCAAATGGAGATACGCAGTATTTT
NA	TRBV2	TRBJ1-1	NA	CASSVSRPMGDTEAFF	TGTGCCAGCAGTGTGAGTAGACCGATGGGGGACACTGAAGCTTTCTTT
NA	TRBV28	TRBJ1-1	many	CASSSAPGAEVAEAFF	TGTGCCAGCAGTTCCGCTCCCGGGGCTGAGGTCGCTGAAGCTTTCTTT
NA	TRBV19	TRBJ1-3	NA	CASGYGFGLYSGNTIYF	TGTGCCAGTGGCTACGGTTTCGGACTATACTCTGGAAACACCATATATTTT
NA	TRBV28	TRBJ2-7	NA	CASTPHWGYEQYF	TGTGCCAGCACCCCACATTGGGGCTACGAGCAGTACTTC
TRBD1	TRBV27	TRBJ1-5	NA	CASSWTGPNQPQHF	TGTGCCAGCAGTTGGACAGGGCCCAATCAGCCCCAGCATTTT
NA	TRBV6-5	TRBJ2-5	NA	CASSYSGTLSGETQYF	TGTGCCAGCAGTTACTCGGGGACTCTCTCTGGAGAGACCCAGTACTTC
TRBD2	TRBV6-1	TRBJ2-1	NA	CASRDSGSRVFF	TGTGCCAGCAGGGATAGCGGGAGTAGGGTGTTCTTC
TRBD2	TRBV7-8	TRBJ2-1	NA	CASSLGVLAGAYNEQFF	TGTGCCAGCAGCTTAGGGGTACTAGCGGGAGCCTACAATGAGCAGTTCTTC
NA	TRBV27	TRBJ1-2	NA	CASRDEGSPNYGYTF	TGTGCCAGCAGAGATGAGGGAAGCCCTAACTATGGCTACACCTTC
TRBD1	TRBV18	TRBJ2-7	NA	CASSQTGAYEQYF	TGTGCCAGCTCCCAGACAGGGGCCTACGAGCAGTACTTC
NA	TRBV19	TRBJ2-2	NA	CASSRAWVNTGELFF	TGTGCCAGTAGTAGAGCTTGGGTTAACACCGGGGAGCTGTTTTTT
NA	TRBV6-1	TRBJ2-7	NA	CASTLSHSYEQYF	TGTGCCAGCACCCTATCGCACTCTTACGAGCAGTACTTC